This T cell receptor beta chain was captured in a study of regulatory T cells in long-lasting Graves disease. Across the whole study: Over-5-year antithyroid drug use with positive TSH receptor antibodies defined persistent Graves' disease in the study. General study points: Because few samples were included, accuracy may have been lower.

In this sample, this clonotype turned up many times. Its specificity is unknown. CDR3-region Arm-PCR and iRepertoire HTBI primers produced the TCR beta libraries. TCRdb used MiXCR to reprocess the multiplex PCR reads, holding one entry per CDR3 protein. The sample includes about half a million distinct CDR3 sequences, about 22% seen only once; the top ten take less than 15%. Time point defined: persistent/refractory GD, antithyroid drugs over 5 years with positive TRAb. Scientists built the TCR library using RNA that was extracted from PBMCs. The CDR3 length is 14 residues. Germline V gives CDR1 MNHEY, CDR2 SMNVEV (reference sequence). V was clipped by 2 bases and J by 5 bases, with 12 bases between them.

This TCR came from a female donor with Graves disease. The rearrangement links TRBV27 to TRBJ2-5; D perhaps matches TRBD2 (7 bases). Sequenced material: peripheral blood mononuclear cells (PBMCs), taken when the disease was refractory, from a patient treated with antithyroid drugs. As DNA, the CDR3 is TGTGCCAGCAGTTTAGCGGGGGCCTGGGAGACCCAGTACTTC. Translated, it gives CASSLAGAWETQYF.